Listed below are T cell receptor beta chains from one sample, sequenced in a study of Ad26.COV2.S vaccination and SARS-CoV-2 variants. TCRdb's table, derived via immunoSEQ multiplex PCR, lists solely in-frame clones and lacks some. The table has over 300,000 clones, 83% seen once. Sequencing used peripheral blood, obtained in a trial of Ad26.COV2.S vaccine versus placebo. All receptors derive from a person between 18 and 65 years old who received the Ad26.COV2.S COVID-19 vaccine or a placebo. The CDR3 runs from the conserved cysteine through the conserved F or W. The D gene is left open where the match is weak. Clone size appears in some rows only: once, few, many, or a class for an expanded clone.

>TRBJ2-7|TRBD2|.|TRBV11-3
TGTGCCAGCAGCTTAGATCTAACTAGCGAATACGAGCAGTACTTC
CASSLDLTSEYEQYF
>TRBJ1-1|.|.|TRBV6-5
TGTGCCAGCAGGGACCCGGTCCCCACTGAAGCTTTCTTT
CASRDPVPTEAFF
>TRBJ2-5|.|.|TRBV6-5
TGTGCCAGCGCCACTAAAGAGACCCAGTACTTC
CASATKETQYF
>TRBJ1-2|.|.|TRBV5-1
TGCGCCAGCCAGTTGCTAACAGGGCTATATGGCTACACCTTC
CASQLLTGLYGYTF
>TRBJ1-1|TRBD1|.|TRBV2
TGTGCCAGCAGTGAACGGACAGGGGAAGCTTTCTTT
CASSERTGEAFF
>TRBJ1-5|.|.|TRBV4-1
TGCGCCAGCAGCCAAGAGGGTAGCCATCAGCCCCAGCATTTT
CASSQEGSHQPQHF
>TRBJ1-3|TRBD1|.|TRBV12-5
TGTGCTAGTGCCCGGACAGGGTCTGGAAACACCATATATTTT
CASARTGSGNTIYF
>TRBJ1-1|.|.|TRBV2
TGTGCCAGCAGTCGACAGAACATGAACACTGAAGCTTTCTTT
CASSRQNMNTEAFF
>TRBJ2-7|.|.|TRBV6-1
TGTGCCAGCAGTGAAAGGACAGCCCTTAGCAAGCAGTACTTC
CASSERTALSKQYF
>TRBJ2-1|.|.|TRBV5-1
TGCGCCAGCAGCTTGGTGGGGTACGGCAATGAGCAGTTCTTC
CASSLVGYGNEQFF
>TRBJ2-7|.|.|TRBV9
TGTGCCAGCAGCGTCGACAGCGGACCTTACGAGCAGTACTTC
CASSVDSGPYEQYF
>TRBJ1-1|.|.|TRBV11-1
TGTGCCAGCAGCTTTATATTAAACACTGAAGCTTTCTTT
CASSFILNTEAFF
>TRBJ2-5|.|.|TRBV7-6
TGTGCCAGCAGCCACCTTGGGCGGTGGGAGACCCAGTACTTC
CASSHLGRWETQYF
>TRBJ2-1|TRBD1|.|TRBV7-9
TGTGCCAGCAGCTTGACAGGGGGCCGCGGGAATGAGCAGTTCTTC
CASSLTGGRGNEQFF
>TRBJ1-2|TRBD1|.|TRBV6-5
TGTGCCAGCAGTTACGTGAGGGGGCACTATGGCTACACCTTC
CASSYVRGHYGYTF
>TRBJ1-4|.|.|TRBV2
TGTGCCAGCAGTGAGGAGGGCTCTAATGAAAAACTGTTTTTT
CASSEEGSNEKLFF
>TRBJ2-3|.|.|TRBV12-3/TRBV12-4
TGTGCCAGCAGCACAGGCTACACAGATACGCAGTATTTT
CASSTGYTDTQYF
>TRBJ2-7|.|.|TRBV7-9
TGTGCCAGCAGCTTTGGTCAGAACTACGAGCAGTACTTC
CASSFGQNYEQYF
>TRBJ1-1|.|.|TRBV6-5
TGTGCCAGCAGACGGCATTGGGAGGGGAGGACTGAAGCTTTCTTT
CASRRHWEGRTEAFF
>TRBJ2-2|.|.|TRBV7-6
TGTGCCAGCAGCTTAGCGTACACCGGGGAGCTGTTTTTT
CASSLAYTGELFF
>TRBJ2-7|.|.|TRBV6-5
TGTGCCAGTGGAAACCGTAGAGAGCAGTACTTC
CASGNRREQYF
>TRBJ1-2|.|.|TRBV24-1
TGTGCCACCAACGGGGGGGCGGATGGCTACACCTTC
CATNGGADGYTF
>TRBJ1-6|TRBD1|.|TRBV29-1
TGCAGCGTTCACGGCCTTAATACAGGGGTACGTAATTCACCCCTCCACTTT
CSVHGLNTGVRNSPLHF
>TRBJ1-3|.|.|TRBV3-1/TRBV3-2
TGTGCCAGCAGCCAAGTATTAGGAAACACCATATATTTT
CASSQVLGNTIYF
>TRBJ2-2|TRBD2|few|TRBV18
TGTGCCAGCTCACCACGGTCAAGCGGGGGCAGGGAGCTGTTTTTT
CASSPRSSGGRELFF
>TRBJ1-6|TRBD1|.|TRBV27
TGTGCCAGCAGTCTTGCAGGGGGATCACCCCTCCACTTT
CASSLAGGSPLHF
>TRBJ2-5|.|once|TRBV5-5
TGTGCCAGCAGCTTCAGGGGGGCGATGTACCAAGAGACCCAGTACTTC
CASSFRGAMYQETQYF
>TRBJ1-1|TRBD1|.|TRBV7-9
TGTGCCAGCAGCCGGACAGGAAGCACTGAAGCTTTCTTT
CASSRTGSTEAFF
>TRBJ1-5|.|.|TRBV6-5
TGTGCCAGCAGTCTGACAATCCTTCAGCCCCAGCATTTT
CASSLTILQPQHF
>TRBJ2-1|TRBD2|once|TRBV7-9
TGTGCCAGCAGCCGTCCCGGGACTAGGGGGAATGAGCAGTTCTTC
CASSRPGTRGNEQFF
>TRBJ2-3|.|.|TRBV19
TGTGCCAGTGGATTTGGCAGGGTGGGAGATACGCAGTATTTT
CASGFGRVGDTQYF
>TRBJ2-7|.|.|TRBV7-9
TGTGCCAGCAGCCCTCGACTAAGAGTCGACGAGCAGTACTTC
CASSPRLRVDEQYF
>TRBJ1-5|.|.|TRBV3-1/TRBV3-2
TGTGCCAGCAGGGAATCCGGAGACATCAATCAGCCCCAGCATTTT
CASRESGDINQPQHF
>TRBJ1-3|.|once|TRBV27
TGTGCCAGCAGTCGAATTTGGAAAGACACCATATATTTT
CASSRIWKDTIYF
>TRBJ2-1|TRBD1|.|TRBV7-3
TGTGCCAGCAGCTTGGACAGGGGATTTCGGTTCTTC
CASSLDRGFRFF
>TRBJ1-2|TRBD1|.|TRBV12-3/TRBV12-4
TGTGCCAGCAGTTTGGGAGGGGGCCTAGGCTACACCTTC
CASSLGGGLGYTF
>TRBJ1-6|.|.|TRBV7-2
TGTGCCAGCAGCCTGGATTCACCCCTCCACTTT
CASSLDSPLHF
>TRBJ1-1|.|few|TRBV2
TGTGCCAGCAGTGTAACCGGAGAGAACACTGAAGCTTTCTTT
CASSVTGENTEAFF
>TRBJ2-6|.|.|TRBV15
TGTGCCACCAGCAGCAGAAAGGCTGGGGCCAACGTCCTGACTTTC
CATSSRKAGANVLTF
>TRBJ2-5|.|.|TRBV3-1/TRBV3-2
TGTGCCAGCAGCCAAGATCTAGAGACCCAGTACTTC
CASSQDLETQYF
>TRBJ2-1|TRBD2|.|TRBV7-9
TGTGCCAGCAGCCCGGGTCGAACTAGCGGGGCCTACAATGAGCAGTTCTTC
CASSPGRTSGAYNEQFF
>TRBJ2-7|.|.|TRBV6-6
TGTGCCAGCAGTCTCGAGGAAGGAACGGGACAGTACTTC
CASSLEEGTGQYF
>TRBJ2-1|.|.|TRBV28
TGTGGGTCTAGCTCCTACAATGAGCAGTTCTTC
CGSSSYNEQFF
>TRBJ2-3|.|.|TRBV5-5
TGTGCCAGCAGCTTGGGTAGCACAGATACGCAGTATTTT
CASSLGSTDTQYF
>TRBJ2-3|.|.|TRBV6-4
TGTGCCAGCAGAGATTCTACAGATACGCAGTATTTT
CASRDSTDTQYF
>TRBJ2-3|.|many|TRBV24-1
TGTGCCACCAGTGACTCAAGGACTGGACATACGCAGTATTTT
CATSDSRTGHTQYF
>TRBJ2-1|TRBD1|.|TRBV6-5
TGTGCCAGCAGTTCGTGGGACAGCCCCTACAATGAGCAGTTCTTC
CASSSWDSPYNEQFF
>TRBJ1-1|.|.|TRBV10-1
TGCGCCAGCAGTGAAAGAGTGAAGGACCTGGCTGAAGCTTTCTTT
CASSERVKDLAEAFF
>TRBJ1-3|.|.|TRBV3-1/TRBV3-2
TGTGCCAGCAGCCAAAGGCACTCTGGAAACACCATATATTTT
CASSQRHSGNTIYF
>TRBJ1-2|.|.|TRBV19
TGTGCCAGTAGTATAATACACCGCCAAGGAGGCTATGGCTACACCTTC
CASSIIHRQGGYGYTF
>TRBJ2-5|TRBD2|.|TRBV10-3
TGTGCCATCACCCCCGGGACTAGGGAGACCCAGTACTTC
CAITPGTRETQYF
>TRBJ2-7|TRBD1|.|TRBV2
TGTGCCAGTAATCGTGGGACAGGGGGCGAGGAGCAGTACTTC
CASNRGTGGEEQYF